Listed below are T cell receptor beta chains from one sample, sequenced in a study of sequential checkpoint blockade in melanoma. Generated by immunoSEQ multiplex PCR, the TCRdb table keeps only in-frame clones and is missing some. The data show about 12,000 clones, almost 80% seen once. The input for sequencing was CD8+ T cells sorted from blood (inferred from file names), taken from a patient given nivolumab and ipilimumab in sequence. These receptor sequences come from a human donor with melanoma. The CDR3 runs from the conserved cysteine through the conserved F or W. The D gene is left open where the match is weak. Only part of the rows carry a size: once, few, many, or a class if the clone is expanded.

TRBJ2-7 TRBD1 TRBV29-1 once CSVEGQGAEYEQYF TGCAGCGTTGAAGGACAGGGGGCGGAGTACGAGCAGTACTTC
TRBJ2-7 TRBD2 TRBV6-1 NA CASSVGGGIYEQYF TGTGCCAGCAGTGTAGGCGGGGGGATTTATGAGCAGTACTTC
TRBJ2-7 NA TRBV28 NA CASSLEGFEQYF TGTGCCAGCAGTTTAGAGGGTTTTGAGCAGTACTTC
TRBJ2-3 NA TRBV28 NA CASSPTGREGPVGPDTQYF TGTGCCAGCAGTCCAACAGGGAGGGAGGGGCCAGTTGGGCCAGATACGCAGTATTTT
TRBJ1-2 NA TRBV30 NA CAWSVPGGYYGYTF TGTGCCTGGAGTGTACCCGGGGGGTACTATGGCTACACCTTC
TRBJ2-7 TRBD1 TRBV28 NA CASSSSRDRDGYLSVGSYEQYF TGTGCCAGCAGTTCGTCCCGGGACAGGGATGGGTATCTCTCTGTGGGCTCCTACGAGCAGTACTTC
TRBJ1-2 TRBD1 TRBV2 NA CASSELRPTGRGYTF TGTGCCAGCAGTGAGCTTCGCCCGACAGGGAGGGGCTACACCTTC
TRBJ2-7 TRBD1 TRBV28 NA CASTSWTGLLGGEQYF TGTGCCAGCACCTCCTGGACAGGGCTTTTGGGTGGGGAGCAGTACTTC
TRBJ2-5 TRBD1 TRBV28 few CASSSGTGVTETQYF TGTGCCAGCAGTTCAGGGACAGGGGTAACGGAGACCCAGTACTTC
TRBJ2-1 TRBD2 TRBV28 NA CASSWGTSGRNEQFF TGTGCCAGCAGTTGGGGGACTAGCGGGAGAAATGAGCAGTTCTTC
TRBJ1-1 TRBD1 TRBV5-6 NA CASSLEGDRVNTEAFF TGTGCCAGCAGCTTGGAGGGGGACAGGGTGAACACTGAAGCTTTCTTT
TRBJ1-2 TRBD1 TRBV11-2 few CASSLAGGYPNYGYTF TGTGCCAGCAGCTTGGCAGGGGGCTATCCTAACTATGGCTACACCTTC
TRBJ2-7 NA TRBV9 NA CASSVAGGSEQYF TGTGCCAGCAGCGTAGCCGGAGGGTCCGAGCAGTACTTC
TRBJ2-7 TRBD1 TRBV27 NA CASSLSGFPGTGTYEQYF TGTGCCAGCAGTTTATCGGGATTCCCAGGGACAGGAACCTACGAGCAGTACTTC
TRBJ1-6 TRBD1 TRBV5-5 NA CASSGTPGQEYNSPLHF TGTGCCAGCAGCGGAACTCCGGGACAGGAATATAATTCACCCCTCCACTTT
TRBJ2-6 NA TRBV4-1 NA CASSPESTSGANVLTF TGCGCCAGCAGCCCCGAGTCTACCTCTGGGGCCAACGTCCTGACTTTC
TRBJ2-7 TRBD1 TRBV11-2 NA CASLKVDGTGLREQYF TGTGCCAGCCTGAAAGTCGACGGGACAGGGTTGCGCGAGCAGTACTTC
TRBJ1-1 TRBD1 TRBV30 NA CAWSGTGVTEAFF TGTGCCTGGAGTGGGACAGGGGTCACTGAAGCTTTCTTT
TRBJ1-5 NA TRBV7-9 NA CASSRTYSNQPQHF TGTGCCAGCAGCAGAACCTATAGCAATCAGCCCCAGCATTTT
TRBJ2-1 TRBD2 TRBV5-1 NA CASSFGTSGTAAVDYNEQFF TGCGCCAGCAGCTTTGGGACTAGCGGAACTGCAGCCGTAGACTACAATGAGCAGTTCTTC
TRBJ2-7 TRBD1 TRBV19 once CASSSRTGTYEQYF TGTGCCAGTAGTTCTCGGACAGGGACCTACGAGCAGTACTTC
TRBJ1-4 NA TRBV19 NA CASTATPATNEKLFF TGTGCCTCCACAGCTACTCCTGCAACTAATGAAAAACTGTTTTTT
TRBJ1-2 TRBD1 TRBV2 NA CASGDSYYGYTF TGTGCCAGCGGGGACAGTTACTATGGCTACACCTTC
TRBJ1-2 NA TRBV6-5 few CASSYAGEGGYTF TGTGCCAGCAGCTACGCAGGCGAGGGTGGCTACACCTTC
TRBJ2-5 NA TRBV4-2 NA CASSQRAGRETQYF TGTGCCAGCAGCCAACGGGCGGGCCGAGAGACCCAGTACTTC
TRBJ2-7 NA TRBV7-6 NA CASSLGEEYEQYF TGTGCCAGCAGCTTGGGGGAGGAGTACGAGCAGTACTTC
TRBJ2-3 NA TRBV6-5 NA CASSYRTNRRDTQYF TGTGCCAGCAGTTACCGGACTAACCGGAGGGATACGCAGTATTTT
TRBJ2-1 TRBD2 TRBV9 few CASGGGLDNEQFF TGTGCCAGCGGGGGGGGATTGGACAATGAGCAGTTCTTC
TRBJ1-2 NA TRBV7-9 NA CASSLAGNGYTF TGTGCCAGCAGCTTGGCGGGGAATGGCTACACCTTC
TRBJ1-1 NA TRBV19 NA CASSLMGANTEAFF TGTGCCAGTAGTCTGATGGGAGCGAACACTGAAGCTTTCTTT
TRBJ2-5 TRBD1 TRBV5-6 NA CASSTGTGQETQYF TGTGCCAGCAGCACCGGGACAGGACAAGAGACCCAGTACTTC
TRBJ1-2 TRBD1 TRBV19 NA CASSNTGTGRYGYTF TGTGCCAGTAGTAACACCGGGACAGGGCGATATGGCTACACCTTC
TRBJ2-7 TRBD1 TRBV29-1 NA CSVGGDYEQYF TGCAGCGTAGGGGGCGACTACGAGCAGTACTTC
TRBJ2-2 NA TRBV7-6 NA CASSLSGGTDTGELFF TGTGCCAGCAGCTTATCGGGCGGGACAGACACCGGGGAGCTGTTTTTT
TRBJ2-5 TRBD2 TRBV7-9 NA CASSSKLAFEETQYF TGTGCCAGCAGCTCGAAACTAGCGTTTGAAGAGACCCAGTACTTC
TRBJ2-4 NA TRBV7-2 NA CASSPPGASPKNIQYF TGTGCCAGCAGCCCTCCGGGAGCATCGCCCAAAAACATTCAGTACTTC
TRBJ1-2 TRBD1 TRBV30 NA CAWSETGHSNYGYTF TGTGCCTGGAGTGAGACAGGGCACTCTAACTATGGCTACACCTTC
TRBJ2-3 TRBD1 TRBV2 few CASTGTGFSDTQYF TGTGCCAGCACAGGGACAGGGTTTTCAGATACGCAGTATTTT
TRBJ1-2 NA TRBV4-2 NA CASSQDRQLHYGYTF TGTGCCAGCAGCCAAGATAGACAGCTACACTATGGCTACACCTTC
TRBJ1-5 TRBD1 TRBV2 NA CASRAQGTNQPQHF TGTGCCAGCAGGGCACAGGGGACCAATCAGCCCCAGCATTTT
TRBJ1-1 NA TRBV9 NA CASSARTSMNTEAFF TGTGCCAGCAGCGCCCGGACTTCCATGAACACTGAAGCTTTCTTT
TRBJ1-6 NA TRBV27 NA CASMAGKKKSYGSPLHF TGTGCCAGCATGGCAGGGAAAAAGAAGTCGTATGGTTCACCCCTCCACTTT
TRBJ2-5 NA TRBV10-3 NA CAISMDSSEETQYF TGTGCCATCAGCATGGACAGCAGCGAAGAGACCCAGTACTTC
TRBJ2-7 TRBD1 TRBV27 NA CASSLIGGVLGYEQYF TGTGCCAGCAGTTTAATAGGGGGCGTTTTAGGTTACGAGCAGTACTTC
TRBJ2-1 TRBD2 TRBV10-2 NA CASSEATGGTDEQFF TGCGCCAGCAGTGAGGCGACGGGAGGGACCGATGAGCAGTTCTTC
TRBJ2-7 NA TRBV7-2 NA CASSFVGTLYEQYF TGTGCCAGCAGCTTTGTTGGGACTCTCTACGAGCAGTACTTC
TRBJ1-1 TRBD1 TRBV5-1 NA CASSWTGGTLTEAFF TGCGCCAGCAGCTGGACAGGGGGTACCCTCACTGAAGCTTTCTTT
TRBJ1-1 TRBD1 TRBV19 NA CASSTGRQGPNTEAFF TGTGCCAGTAGTACTGGGAGACAGGGTCCGAACACTGAAGCTTTCTTT
TRBJ1-3 TRBD1 TRBV6-1 NA CASSVASTGFSGNTIYF TGTGCCAGCAGTGTTGCCTCGACAGGGTTCTCTGGAAACACCATATATTTT
TRBJ1-1 NA TRBV30 NA CAWSVAGYTEAFF TGTGCCTGGAGTGTGGCCGGGTACACTGAAGCTTTCTTT
TRBJ1-2 NA TRBV6-1 NA CASSDRGDYYGYTF TGTGCCAGCAGTGACAGGGGCGACTACTATGGCTACACCTTC
TRBJ2-5 NA TRBV21-1 NA CASSVGEETQYF TGTGCCAGCAGTGTGGGAGAAGAGACCCAGTACTTC
TRBJ2-7 NA TRBV11-2 NA CASSFATYEQYF TGTGCCAGCAGCTTCGCAACATACGAGCAGTACTTC
TRBJ2-6 NA TRBV13 NA CASSPTKRVQSRANVLTF TGTGCCAGCAGTCCAACTAAGCGAGTACAAAGTCGGGCCAACGTCCTGACTTTC
TRBJ1-1 NA TRBV19 once CASSWGVSTEAFF TGTGCCAGTAGTTGGGGGGTGAGCACTGAAGCTTTCTTT
TRBJ1-1 TRBD1 TRBV5-1 NA CASSFRDRDTEAFF TGCGCCAGCAGCTTCCGGGACAGGGATACTGAAGCTTTCTTT
TRBJ2-7 NA TRBV28 once CASRPGLGEEYF TGTGCCAGCAGGCCAGGGTTAGGGGAGGAGTACTTC
TRBJ1-2 NA TRBV9 NA CASSTEGDLYGYTF TGTGCCAGCAGCACTGAGGGGGACCTATATGGCTACACCTTC
TRBJ2-3 TRBD2 TRBV6-1 NA CASSESSGGTDTQYF TGTGCCAGCAGTGAATCTAGCGGGGGTACAGATACGCAGTATTTT